The text below deals with one TCR beta chain. This record belongs to a study of blood T cell repertoires in COVID-19. About the study: Researchers got acute and convalescent COVID-19 samples from the United States, Italy and Spain.

Produced via immunoSEQ multiplex PCR; TCRdb's table is partial and in-frame only. The sample holds about 480,000 clones, around nine tenths seen once. Sequenced: PBMCs or T cells enriched from blood (not recorded which). The sequence came from a woman between 18 and 30 years old with acute COVID-19.

The CDR3 coding sequence is TGCGCCAGCAGCCAACATCAGGGGGCCTACGAGCAGTACTTC. It translates to CASSQHQGAYEQYF. The V and J genes are TRBV4-3 and TRBJ2-7; TRBD1 agrees at 7 bases. The CDR3 sequence is 14 residues long. The V segment lost 2 bases and the J segment 2 bases; nucleotides outside the gene matches: 3. Germline V gene data show CDR1 as LGHNA and CDR2 as YSLEER.